The clone carrying this T cell receptor beta chain was seen repeatedly, ten times or more. Its antigen remains unknown. The entry originates in a study of CD8 T cells in ankylosing spondylitis. V was shortened by 5 bases and J by 2 bases, with 12 bases between the two germline ends. Germline values: CDR1 SGHTA, CDR2 FQGNSA. This CDR3 is built from 14 residues. The TCR beta libraries were generated through quantitative 5'-RACE incorporating molecular barcodes. TCRdb re-derived calls from the 5' RACE reads in MiXCR, one entry per CDR3 protein. The sample shows around 490,000 distinct CDR3 sequences, 5.3% of them seen only once. Regarding the study as a whole: Some motif variants were previously reported in reactive arthritis synovial fluid and blood. Characteristic, it appeared, of ankylosing spondylitis blood was a TCR beta motif of about eight highly homologous variants. Reportedly, disease-linked clones are significantly enriched in ankylosing spondylitis patients' matched synovial fluid.

This chain joins TRBV7-2 and TRBJ1-2; perhaps TRBD1 as D (5 bases). This receptor was identified in a male donor with ankylosing spondylitis. The sample taken for sequencing was blood, either unsorted or a sorted T cell fraction (not recorded which). CDR3 in DNA: TGTGCCAGCAGCCCAGTGGGGGGGAACTATGGCTACACCTTC. It is translated as CASSPVGGNYGYTF.